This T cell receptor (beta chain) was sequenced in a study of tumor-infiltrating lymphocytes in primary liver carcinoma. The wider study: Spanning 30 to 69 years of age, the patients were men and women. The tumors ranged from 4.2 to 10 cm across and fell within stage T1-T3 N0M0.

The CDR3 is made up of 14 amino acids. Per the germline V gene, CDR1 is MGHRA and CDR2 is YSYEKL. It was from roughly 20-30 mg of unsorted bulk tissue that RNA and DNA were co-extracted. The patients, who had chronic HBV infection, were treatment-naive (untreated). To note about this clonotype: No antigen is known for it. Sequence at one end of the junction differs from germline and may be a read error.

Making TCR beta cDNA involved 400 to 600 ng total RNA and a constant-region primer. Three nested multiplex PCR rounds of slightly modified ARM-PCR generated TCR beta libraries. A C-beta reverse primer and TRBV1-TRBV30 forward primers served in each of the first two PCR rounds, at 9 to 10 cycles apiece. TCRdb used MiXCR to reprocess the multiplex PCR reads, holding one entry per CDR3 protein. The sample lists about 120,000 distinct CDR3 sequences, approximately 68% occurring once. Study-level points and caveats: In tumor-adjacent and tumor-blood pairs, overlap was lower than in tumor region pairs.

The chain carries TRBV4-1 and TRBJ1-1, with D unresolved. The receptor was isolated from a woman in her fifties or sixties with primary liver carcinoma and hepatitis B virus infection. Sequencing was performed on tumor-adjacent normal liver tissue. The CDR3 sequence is CASSHPWGGTETFF. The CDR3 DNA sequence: TGCGCCAGCAGCCATCCATGGGGAGGCACTGAAACTTTCTTT.